The 30 T cell receptor beta chains presented below share a single source sample, sequenced in a study of response to subunit inactivated influenza vaccine (dated 2018 in TCRdb). The protocol used for the library was RT-PCR. Sequencing relied on an Illumina HiSeq 2500. TCRdb's own reprocessing of the public reads used fastp at Q25 and MiXCR and kept productive beta chains. Rows matching on CDR3 protein sequence are summarized as one entry with the most common DNA and genes. A total of around 760,000 distinct CDR3 sequences appear in this sample, 14% of them only once. The top ten clonotypes cover 5.5% to 7% of the sample. Sequenced here: PBMCs from blood, sampled around 14 days before vaccination. The receptors originated from a man over 45 who received an inactivated influenza vaccine. Donor details come from another sample of the same person, matched by shared clones.

The chain carries TRBV9 and TRBJ2-2; 12 positions match TRBD1. The length of the CDR3 is 18 residues. Germline V gene data show CDR1 as SGDLS and CDR2 as YYNGEE. V lost 6 bases, J lost 1 base, and 10 bases stayed unmatched. The CDR3 here is CASTTGTGGERNTGELFF. CDR3 DNA sequence: TGTGCCAGCACCACCGGGACAGGGGGCGAACGGAACACCGGGGAGCTGTTTTTT.

The chain combines TRBV13 with TRBJ2-1; TRBD1 matches at 9 bases. Losses at the gene ends were 3 bases for V and 6 bases for J; bases not matched to a gene: 6. CDR1 and CDR2 from the germline V gene are PRHDT and FYEKMQ (reference sequence). This CDR3 has 15 amino acids. The CDR3 sequence is CASSFTGGSINEQFF. In nucleotides, the CDR3 is TGTGCCAGCAGCTTCACAGGGGGCTCGATCAATGAGCAGTTCTTC.

The chain uses TRBV4-3 and TRBJ1-2; a possible D gene is TRBD1 (5 bases). This CDR3 has 15 residues. Germline V gives CDR1 LGHNA, CDR2 YSLEER. The V gene lost 0 bases and the J gene lost 7 bases, with 15 bases spanning the gap. CDR3 DNA: TGCGCCAGCAGCCAAGACGGGACCGCTGCGGGTGGCTACACCTTC. Amino acids: CASSQDGTAAGGYTF.

This clonotype has a handful of counts. The chain combines TRBV29-1 with TRBJ2-3; D is possibly TRBD2 (6 bases). Germline CDR1 and CDR2: SQVTM and ANQGSEA. Trimming removed 6 bases from V and 4 bases from J, with 14 bases in between. This CDR3 region has 13 residues. The CDR3 here is CSVEGSDSDTQYF. Here the CDR3 DNA reads TGCAGCGTGGAGGGGTCAGATTCAGATACGCAGTATTTT.

V gene TRBV20-1 combines with J gene TRBJ2-1; 8 bases line up with TRBD2. J was trimmed by 3 bases and V by 0 bases; bases with no gene match: 1. The CDR3 is made up of 14 amino acids. Germline V gene lookup returns CDR1 DFQATT and CDR2 SNEGSKA (reference sequence). This CDR3 is CSARDTSGYNEQFF. CDR3 sequence (DNA): TGCAGTGCTAGAGATACTAGCGGCTACAATGAGCAGTTCTTC.

V gene TRBV9 combines with J gene TRBJ2-7, with D perhaps matching TRBD2 (6 bases). Germline V lookup: CDR1 SGDLS, CDR2 YYNGEE. V was pared by 4 bases and J by 4 bases, with 9 bases between. The CDR3 has 12 residues. Here the CDR3 reads CASSSRGYEQYF. The CDR3 DNA follows: TGTGCCAGCAGCTCCCGGGGGTACGAGCAGTACTTC.

This sequence joins TRBV10-2 and TRBJ1-5; 9 bases match TRBD1. The CDR3 has 15 amino acids. Trimming cost V 3 bases and J 6 bases; bases outside gene matches: 6. CDR1 and CDR2 (germline): WSHSY, SAAADI. The CDR3 protein is CASSDTGGYGQPQHF. CDR3 DNA sequence: TGCGCCAGCAGTGACACAGGGGGCTACGGTCAGCCCCAGCATTTT.

This clonotype was seen ten or more times. The rearrangement joins TRBV7-2 to TRBJ1-5; no reliable D call. V lost 3 bases and J lost 1, with 10 bases in between. The CDR3 loop spans 15 amino acids. CDR1 and CDR2 from the germline V gene are SGHTA and FQGNSA. The CDR3 here is CASSLDGFSNQPQHF. Written as DNA, the CDR3 is TGTGCCAGCAGCTTGGACGGGTTCAGCAATCAGCCCCAGCATTTT.

V is TRBV27 and J is TRBJ2-1; 10 bases match TRBD2. The CDR3 is 16 residues long. V was clipped by 5 bases and J by 10 bases; unmatched bases: 14. In germline, CDR1 is MNHEY, CDR2 SMNVEV (reference sequence). The CDR3 nucleotides read TGTGCCAGCAGTAAAACGACTAGCGGGCTTATGCGGGAGCAGTTCTTC. Translating gives CASSKTTSGLMREQFF.

In its sample, this clonotype was seen a few times. The chain couples TRBV20-1 to TRBJ2-4, with no clear D. V was cut by 7 bases and J by 1 base, with 11 bases left in between. The CDR3 sequence is 13 residues long. Germline-derived CDR1 and CDR2 are DFQATT and SNEGSKA (reference sequence). CDR3 bases: TGCAGTGTCCAACGCGAGGCCAAAAACATTCAGTACTTC. This sequence encodes CSVQREAKNIQYF.

The rearrangement joins TRBV3-1 to TRBJ1-6; 9 bases are a match to TRBD1. The CDR3 runs 15 residues. Trimming removed 4 bases from V and 9 bases from J; junction bases left unmatched: 7. Germline CDR1 and CDR2: LGHDT and YNNKEL (reference sequence). CDR3 residues: CASSPETDRGSPLHF. CDR3 bases: TGTGCCAGCAGCCCGGAGACGGACAGGGGTTCACCCCTCCACTTT.

This clonotype has only a few counts. The gene calls are TRBV10-3 and TRBJ2-2, with TRBD1 matching over 9 bases. The trim removed 2 bases at V and 3 bases at J, leaving 10 bases unmatched. This CDR3 comprises 18 residues. Germline V lookup: CDR1 ENHRY, CDR2 SYGVKD. CDR3 DNA sequence: TGTGCCATCAGTGAGAAAACCTTTACAGGGGGCGACACCGGGGAGCTGTTTTTT. As protein: CAISEKTFTGGDTGELFF.

This clonotype was detected many times. The V gene is TRBV5-1, the J gene TRBJ2-7, with a tentative D call TRBD1 (6 bases). Looked up from germline, CDR1 is SGHRS and CDR2 is YFSETQ. The CDR3 runs 14 residues. Trimming removed 4 bases from V and 3 bases from J, with 14 bases in between. The CDR3 here is CASSPTGDNYEQYF. In DNA form, the CDR3 reads TGCGCCAGCAGCCCGACAGGAGATAACTACGAGCAGTACTTC.

This clonotype has only a few counts. The chain links TRBV9 to TRBJ2-1; no reliable D call. This CDR3 is built from 12 residues. V lost 0 bases and J 5 bases, leaving 3 bases between the germline ends. From germline, CDR1 is SGDLS and CDR2 YYNGEE. The CDR3: CASSVEDNEQFF. In DNA, the CDR3 is TGTGCCAGCAGCGTAGAAGACAATGAGCAGTTCTTC.

This clonotype occurred a few times. The chain joins TRBV29-1 to TRBJ2-5; 13 bases are a match to TRBD2. The CDR3 consists of 16 residues. Germline trimming cut 4 bases from V and 4 bases from J; bases unmatched to any gene: 9. In germline, CDR1 is SQVTM, CDR2 ANQGSEA. The CDR3 reads CSVVGGTSGVRETQYF. CDR3 DNA sequence: TGCAGCGTTGTAGGTGGGACTAGCGGGGTCAGAGAGACCCAGTACTTC.

This clonotype has just a few counts. This chain connects TRBV3-1 to TRBJ2-2, with D tentatively TRBD1 (6 bases). V was clipped by 3 bases and J by 7 bases, with 21 bases between them. The CDR3 extends over 17 amino acids. Germline V gene sequence: CDR1 LGHDT, CDR2 YNNKEL (reference sequence). CDR3 sequence reads: CASSHGTRHGRGGELFF. The CDR3 DNA follows: TGTGCCAGCAGCCACGGGACACGACATGGTCGTGGCGGGGAGCTGTTTTTT. The whole variable domain, remainder taken from reference TRBV3-1 and TRBJ2-2, is DTAVSQTPKYLVTQMGNDKSIKCEQNLGHDTMYWYKQDSKKFLKIMFSYNNKELIINETVPNRFSPKSPDKAHLNLHINSLELGDSAVYFCASSHGTRHGRGGELFFGEGSRLTVL.

This clonotype was found many times. The chain recombines TRBV6-5 with TRBJ1-4, with 11 bases that match TRBD1. CDR1 is MNHEY, CDR2 SVGAGI, per germline. Losses at the gene ends were 2 bases for V and 6 bases for J; bases not matched to a gene: 5. The CDR3 contains 16 residues. The CDR3 nucleotides read TGTGCCAGCAGTTACGGCGGACAGGGGGCCTATGAAAAACTGTTTTTT. It translates to CASSYGGQGAYEKLFF.

This rearrangement joins TRBV27 to TRBJ2-3; 7 bases fit TRBD2. Germline trimming cut 3 bases from V and 4 bases from J; bases unmatched to any gene: 4. The CDR3 consists of 14 residues. Germline CDR1 and CDR2: MNHEY and SMNVEV (reference sequence). The CDR3: CASSFLAEPDTQYF. Here the CDR3 DNA reads TGTGCCAGCAGTTTCCTAGCGGAGCCAGATACGCAGTATTTT.

In this sample, this clonotype turned up a few times. The gene calls are TRBV29-1 and TRBJ1-2, with TRBD1 identical over 9 bases. Germline loops: CDR1 SQVTM, CDR2 ANQGSEA. Losses at the gene ends were 1 base for V and 6 bases for J; bases not matched to a gene: 15. There are 17 residues in the CDR3. The CDR3 loop reads CSVEGSDRGGGSDGYTF. The CDR3 coding sequence is TGCAGCGTTGAAGGTTCGGACAGGGGTGGGGGTAGCGATGGCTACACCTTC.

This clonotype has just a few counts. This chain joins TRBV12-3 or TRBV12-4 and TRBJ1-2; D gene unclear. The CDR3 extends over 13 amino acids. V was cut by 4 bases and J by 4 bases, with 10 bases left in between. The CDR3 DNA reads as TGTGCCAGCAGTTACCCCGGCTTCTATGGCTACACCTTC. Translation: CASSYPGFYGYTF.

The rearrangement joins TRBV4-3 to TRBJ2-2, with TRBD1 as a possible D gene (6 bases). The CDR3 length is 15 residues. Deletions cut 0 bases from V and 7 bases from J, with 12 bases between. CDR1 LGHNA and CDR2 YSLEER come from the germline V gene. The CDR3 sequence is CASSQEGTGIGELFF. The CDR3 nucleotides read TGCGCCAGCAGCCAAGAAGGCACAGGGATCGGGGAGCTGTTTTTT.

This chain uses TRBV27 with TRBJ2-5; D is perhaps TRBD1 (7 bases). The CDR3 spans 15 residues. Trimming left V 3 bases short and J 5 bases short, with 16 bases between. Germline V gene lookup returns CDR1 MNHEY and CDR2 SMNVEV (reference sequence). The CDR3 sequence: CASSLDQGDSETQYF. In DNA, the CDR3 is TGTGCCAGCAGTTTGGACCAGGGGGACTCCGAGACCCAGTACTTC.

The chain recombines TRBV12-3 or TRBV12-4 with TRBJ1-2; the D is unclear. Trimming cost V 4 bases and J 4 bases, with 10 bases left between them. The CDR3 is 13 amino acids. The CDR3 spells CASSSSPSYGYTF. CDR3 sequence (DNA): TGTGCCAGCAGTTCCAGCCCGAGCTATGGCTACACCTTC.

V is TRBV6-1 and J is TRBJ1-4, with 7 bases lining up with TRBD1. V lost 6 bases and J lost 5; bases outside the gene matches: 6. The CDR3 loop spans 14 amino acids. Germline values: CDR1 MNHNS, CDR2 SASEGT. CDR3 amino acids: CASRRQGGNEKLFF. The CDR3, as DNA: TGTGCCAGCAGGAGACAGGGTGGAAATGAAAAACTGTTTTTT.

The CDR3 region has the DNA TGTGCCAGCAGCCAGTTAAATAGCAATCAGCCCCAGCATTTT. It is translated as CASSQLNSNQPQHF. The chain recombines TRBV5-6 with TRBJ1-5; no firm D call. V was shortened by 4 bases and J by 0 bases, with 8 bases between the two germline ends. Germline CDR1 is SGHDT and CDR2 is YYEEEE. This CDR3 contains 14 residues. Variable domain in full (rest from reference TRBV5-6 and TRBJ1-5): DAGVTQSPTHLIKTRGQQVTLRCSPKSGHDTVSWYQQALGQGPQFIFQYYEEEERQRGNFPDRFSGHQFPNYSSELNVNALLLGDSALYLCASSQLNSNQPQHFGDGTRLSIL.

This clonotype was seen repeatedly, ten times or more. One end of the junction fails to match germline, which may point to a read error. Here the CDR3 DNA reads TGCGCCAGCAGCCGGACAGGGGACTATGGCTACACCTTC. This sequence encodes CASSRTGDYGYTF. The rearrangement links TRBV6-1 to TRBJ1-2, with TRBD1 matching 9 bases. The CDR3 has 13 amino acids. Germline V gene data show CDR1 as MNHNS and CDR2 as SASEGT.

This clonotype was found a few times. J is TRBJ1-3 and V is TRBV9; D gene uncertain. Trimming pared 0 bases from V and 2 bases from J, leaving 6 bases between. The germline CDR1 and CDR2 sequences are SGDLS and YYNGEE. The CDR3 covers 14 residues. CDR3 coding DNA: TGTGCCAGCAGCGTAGAAAAAGCTGGAAACACCATATATTTT. Its translation is CASSVEKAGNTIYF.

This clonotype was counted a few times. V and J are TRBV27 and TRBJ1-2, with TRBD1 matching 7 bases. Germline CDR1 and CDR2: MNHEY and SMNVEV (reference sequence). The length of the CDR3 is 15 residues. V shed 2 bases, J shed 4 bases, and the junction held 7 bases outside the gene matches. CDR3 sequence: CASSLSRQGVYGYTF. The CDR3 bases are TGTGCCAGCAGTTTAAGTCGGCAGGGGGTCTATGGCTACACCTTC.

This clonotype was counted only a few times. V is TRBV11-2 and J is TRBJ2-7; 10 bases align to TRBD2. The V segment lost 5 bases and the J segment 3 bases; nucleotides outside the gene matches: 4. Germline CDR1 is SGHAT and CDR2 is FQNNGV. CDR3 length: 14 amino acids. The CDR3, as DNA: TGTGCCAGCAGCCCTGGACTAGCGGTCTACGAGCAGTACTTC. Its translation is CASSPGLAVYEQYF.

This clonotype was counted at least ten times. This chain uses TRBV28 with TRBJ1-6; 10 positions match TRBD1. The V gene's germline CDR1 is MDHEN and CDR2 SYDVKM. After removal of 6 bases from V and 4 bases from J, the junction contained 3 bases not matched to a gene. The CDR3 totals 15 residues. This chain's CDR3 is CASSEGQGYNSPLHF. The CDR3 DNA sequence: TGTGCCAGCAGCGAGGGACAGGGGTATAATTCACCCCTCCACTTT.